This paragraph reports one T cell receptor (beta chain). Its antigen is not identified. This sample was taken from a study of T cells in Graves' hyperthyroidism and ophthalmopathy. Template material for amplifying TCR beta CDR3 regions consisted of RNA transcripts. TCR CDR3 regions were first amplified by RT-PCR with HTBI primers. Each CDR3 protein gets one entry after TCRdb re-called the multiplex PCR reads with MiXCR. The sample has approximately 530,000 distinct CDR3 sequences, about a sixth seen once. V lost 2 bases, J lost 4 bases, and 15 bases stayed unmatched. The CDR3 extends over 19 amino acids. CDR1 and CDR2 (germline): MNHNS, SASEGT. Overall study results and limits: The model made its ophthalmopathy prediction, and onset followed a median around six months later.

V and J are TRBV6-1 and TRBJ1-5; TRBD1 matches at 9 bases. Sequenced input: blood. The receptor comes from a woman under 30 with Graves' hyperthyroidism. Here the CDR3 reads CASSEKVTGGTLGNQPQHF. CDR3 nucleotide sequence: TGTGCCAGCAGTGAAAAGGTGACAGGGGGGACCCTTGGGAATCAGCCCCAGCATTTT.